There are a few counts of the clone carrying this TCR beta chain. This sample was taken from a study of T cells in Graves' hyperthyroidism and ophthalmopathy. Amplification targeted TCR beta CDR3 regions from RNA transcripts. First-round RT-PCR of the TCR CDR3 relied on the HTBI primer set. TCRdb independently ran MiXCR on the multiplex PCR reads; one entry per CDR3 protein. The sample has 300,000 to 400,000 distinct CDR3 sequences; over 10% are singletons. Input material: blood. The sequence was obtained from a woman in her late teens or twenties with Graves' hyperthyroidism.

The CDR3 nucleotides read TGCGCCAGCAGCTTGGCGGCCGGGACAGGGGGCGCAGGGTTACAAGAGACCCAGTACTTC. Protein sequence: CASSLAAGTGGAGLQETQYF. The V and J genes are TRBV5-1 and TRBJ2-5; 12 bases fit TRBD1. CDR3 length: 20 amino acids. CDR1 is SGHRS and CDR2 is YFSETQ in the germline V gene. With V trimmed by 0 bases and J by 2 bases, 14 bases remained unmatched.